Listed here are 23 T cell receptor beta chains from one sample, sequenced in a study of T cells in Graves' hyperthyroidism and ophthalmopathy. RNA transcripts were the template for amplifying TCR beta CDR3 regions. First-round RT-PCR with HTBI primers amplified the TCR CDR3 region. One entry per CDR3 protein results from TCRdb running MiXCR on the multiplex PCR reads. Of approximately 720,000 distinct CDR3 sequences detected, 15% to 20% appear once; the ten largest clones hold approximately 15%. Sequenced input: blood. The receptors were sampled from a woman aged 45-60 years with Graves' hyperthyroidism that later progressed to Graves' ophthalmopathy.

This clonotype turned up a few times. This chain connects TRBV20-1 to TRBJ1-6; D unclear. V was shortened by 3 bases and J by 7 bases, with 7 bases between the two germline ends. This CDR3 comprises 12 residues. Germline V gives CDR1 DFQATT, CDR2 SNEGSKA (reference sequence). The CDR3 coding sequence is TGCAGTGCTAGTATGGGGAATTCACCCCTCCACTTT. This gives the protein CSASMGNSPLHF.

The genes are TRBV10-3 and TRBJ1-1; 7 bases fit TRBD1. Germline CDR1 and CDR2: ENHRY and SYGVKD. This CDR3 comprises 16 residues. J was trimmed by 0 bases and V by 0 bases; bases with no gene match: 4. The CDR3 bases are TGTGCCATCAGTGAGTCTCAACAGGGGATGAACACTGAAGCTTTCTTT. It codes for CAISESQQGMNTEAFF.

This clonotype was observed at least ten times. The chain has TRBV3-1 and TRBJ2-1; the match to TRBD2 covers 9 bases. Trimming removed 3 bases from V and 7 bases from J; junction bases left unmatched: 4. CDR1 LGHDT and CDR2 YNNKEL come from the germline V gene (reference sequence). The CDR3 runs 14 residues. This CDR3 reads CASSQLAGKNEQFF. The CDR3 nucleotides are TGTGCCAGCAGCCAGCTAGCGGGGAAGAATGAGCAGTTCTTC.

V usage is TRBV7-9 and J usage is TRBJ1-3, with D maybe TRBD1 (6 bases). The V and J ends lost 3 bases and 3 bases respectively, with 9 bases between them. CDR1 is SEHNR, CDR2 FQNEAQ, per germline (reference sequence). The CDR3 has 14 residues. CDR3: CASSFPGDGNTIYF. Written as DNA, the CDR3 is TGTGCCAGCAGCTTCCCAGGGGATGGAAACACCATATATTTT.

This clonotype was picked up one time. The final CDR3 position lacks the conserved phenylalanine or tryptophan, pointing to a likely read error. The chain uses TRBV14 and TRBJ2-1; 12 positions agree with TRBD2. Germline V gene data show CDR1 as SGHDN and CDR2 as FVKESK. The CDR3 totals 15 residues. V lost 4 bases and J lost 4; bases outside the gene matches: 2. Here the CDR3 DNA reads TGTGCCAGCAGCCGGACTAGCGGGGTTTACAATGAGCAGTTCCTC. Translation gives CASSRTSGVYNEQFL.

The chain carries TRBV7-2 and TRBJ2-1; D is uncertain. The length of the CDR3 is 13 residues. In germline, CDR1 is SGHTA, CDR2 FQGNSA. V shed 1 base and J shed 6 bases, with 7 bases lying between them. Here the CDR3 DNA reads TGTGCCAGCAGCTTAGGTATTCGCAATGAGCAGTTCTTC. It encodes CASSLGIRNEQFF. Supplemented by reference TRBV7-2 and TRBJ2-1, the full variable domain reads GAGVSQSPSNKVTEKGKDVELRCDPISGHTALYWYRQSLGQGLEFLIYFQGNSAPDKSGLPSDRFSAERTGGSVSTLTIQRTQQEDSAVYLCASSLGIRNEQFFGPGTRLTVL.

This clonotype has a count of ten or more. The chain carries TRBV6-5 and TRBJ1-1, with D perhaps TRBD1 (5 bases). Deletions cut 2 bases from V and 6 bases from J, with 10 bases between. This CDR3 is built from 13 residues. Germline CDR1 is MNHEY and CDR2 is SVGAGI. The CDR3 sequence is CASSYKGLPEAFF. The CDR3 region has the DNA TGTGCCAGCAGTTACAAGGGGTTACCTGAAGCTTTCTTT.

This clonotype came up a few times. The chain uses TRBV18 and TRBJ2-1; 8 nucleotides line up with TRBD2. V lost 2 bases to trimming and J lost 3 bases; unmatched junction nucleotides: 15. The CDR3 runs 19 residues. Per germline, CDR1 KGHSH and CDR2 LQKENI. CDR3 loop: CASSPSGGGLGLGYNEQFF. The CDR3 nucleotides read TGTGCCAGCTCACCATCTGGCGGGGGGCTCGGTTTGGGCTACAATGAGCAGTTCTTC.

This chain connects TRBV5-1 to TRBJ1-2; D call uncertain. This CDR3 region has 14 residues. Germline V gives CDR1 SGHRS, CDR2 YFSETQ. Trimming stripped 4 bases from V and 3 bases from J, with 13 bases between. CDR3 in DNA: TGCGCCAGCAGCCTGGTGGGGAACGACTATGGCTACACCTTC. The encoded protein is CASSLVGNDYGYTF.

The CDR3 nucleotides are TGCGCCAGCAGTGAAGGACAGGGGCCGCCAGGCACCTTC. This gives the protein CASSEGQGPPGTF. This rearrangement joins TRBV10-2 to TRBJ1-2; 9 nucleotides line up with TRBD1. The V segment lost 3 bases and the J segment 13 bases; nucleotides outside the gene matches: 9. The CDR3 spans 13 residues. Germline assignment: CDR1 WSHSY and CDR2 SAAADI.

This clonotype was observed a few times. The chain is built from TRBV11-3 and TRBJ2-5; D is possibly TRBD1 (6 bases). This CDR3 contains 15 residues. V was pared by 5 bases and J by 1 base, with 14 bases between. Germline V gene data show CDR1 as SGHNT and CDR2 as YENEEA. The CDR3 here is CASSDRRDTQETQYF. The CDR3 bases are TGTGCCAGCAGCGACCGACGGGACACCCAAGAGACCCAGTACTTC.

This clonotype was observed many times. V usage is TRBV29-1 and J usage is TRBJ1-1; D unresolved. Trimming left V 5 bases short and J 0 bases short, with 13 bases between. The CDR3 loop spans 14 amino acids. Germline V gene data show CDR1 as SQVTM and CDR2 as ANQGSEA. The chain's CDR3 is CSVMIAGMNTEAFF. The CDR3 bases are TGCAGCGTTATGATTGCAGGAATGAACACTGAAGCTTTCTTT. The entire variable domain, with the rest obtained from reference TRBV29-1 and TRBJ1-1, is as follows: SAVISQKPSRDICQRGTSLTIQCQVDSQVTMMFWYRQQPGQSLTLIATANQGSEATYESGFVIDKFPISRPNLTFSTLTVSNMSPEDSSIYLCSVMIAGMNTEAFFGQGTRLTVV.

In DNA form, the CDR3 reads TGTGCCAGCAGCTTAGCGGGGATTTCAGGGGCCAACGTCCTGACTTTC. It is translated as CASSLAGISGANVLTF. The chain has TRBV7-6 and TRBJ2-6; D uncertain. The length of the CDR3 is 16 residues. With 0 bases removed from V and 4 bases from J, the gap between germline ends came to 10 bases. The germline V gene encodes CDR1 SGHVS and CDR2 FNYEAQ. Filled out from reference TRBV7-6 and TRBJ2-6, the complete variable domain reads GAGVSQSPRYKVTKRGQDVALRCDPISGHVSLYWYRQALGQGPEFLTYFNYEAQQDKSGLPNDRFSAERPEGSISTLTIQRTEQRDSAMYRCASSLAGISGANVLTFGAGSRLTVL.

J is TRBJ2-1 and V is TRBV5-1; D is unclear. The CDR3 extends over 15 amino acids. CDR1 SGHRS and CDR2 YFSETQ come from the germline V gene. V was clipped by 2 bases and J by 8 bases, with 17 bases between them. The CDR3 sequence is CASSFGLSESDEQFF. CDR3 DNA sequence: TGCGCCAGCAGCTTTGGGCTATCGGAGTCCGATGAGCAGTTCTTC. Supplemented by reference TRBV5-1 and TRBJ2-1, the full variable domain reads KAGVTQTPRYLIKTRGQQVTLSCSPISGHRSVSWYQQTPGQGLQFLFEYFSETQRNKGNFPGRFSGRQFSNSRSEMNVSTLELGDSALYLCASSFGLSESDEQFFGPGTRLTVL.

V gene TRBV20-1 combines with J gene TRBJ2-5; tentative D call: TRBD1 (8 bases). The germline CDR1 and CDR2 sequences are DFQATT and SNEGSKA (reference sequence). The CDR3 loop spans 15 amino acids. Trimming took 3 bases from V and 1 from J, leaving 15 bases between them. This chain's CDR3 is CSARASGTGQETQYF. DNA for the CDR3: TGCAGTGCTAGGGCAAGCGGGACAGGCCAAGAGACCCAGTACTTC.

As concerns this clonotype: Relative to the germline gene, one junction end is altered; a read error may explain this. The chain recombines TRBV3-1 with TRBJ1-6; D remains unclear. The CDR3 totals 15 residues. Germline values: CDR1 LGHDT, CDR2 YNNKEL (reference sequence). CDR3 amino acids: CTSSLVGRVRSPLHF. The CDR3 DNA sequence: TGTACCAGCAGCCTGGTAGGGAGAGTACGATCACCCCTCCACTTT. Based on the CDR3 plus reference TRBV3-1 and TRBJ1-6, the full variable domain is DTAVSQTPKYLVTQMGNDKSIKCEQNLGHDTMYWYKQDSKKFLKIMFSYNNKELIINETVPNRFSPKSPDKAHLNLHINSLELGDSAVYFCTSSLVGRVRSPLHFGNGTRLTVT.

This clonotype has a count of ten or more. The V and J genes are TRBV2 and TRBJ2-6; D gene uncertain. The germline V gene has CDR1 SNHLY and CDR2 FYNNEI. Trimming cost V 0 bases and J 1 base, with 4 bases left between them. The CDR3 sequence is 15 residues long. The CDR3 reads CASSEALSGANVLTF. CDR3 bases: TGTGCCAGCAGTGAAGCGCTTTCTGGGGCCAACGTCCTGACTTTC.

This clonotype was detected ten times or more. V is TRBV30 and J is TRBJ1-2, with 7 bases identical to TRBD1. Germline trimming cut 0 bases from V and 7 bases from J; bases unmatched to any gene: 5. Germline assignment: CDR1 GTSNPN and CDR2 SVGIG (reference sequence). This CDR3 is built from 13 residues. The CDR3, as DNA: TGTGCCTGGAGTGTACTAGGGGGCGTTGGCTACACCTTC. As protein: CAWSVLGGVGYTF.

The chain carries TRBV9 and TRBJ2-1; 10 nucleotides match TRBD2. The CDR3 extends over 18 amino acids. The germline CDR1 and CDR2 sequences are SGDLS and YYNGEE. V lost 4 bases, J lost 2 bases, and 12 bases stayed unmatched. The CDR3 DNA reads as TGTGCCAGCAGCCAGCCGGCTAGCGGGGGCCTCACCTACAATGAGCAGTTCTTC. Its protein is CASSQPASGGLTYNEQFF.

The chain recombines TRBV12-5 with TRBJ1-2; 8 nucleotides agree with TRBD1. The germline V gene encodes CDR1 LGHNT and CDR2 FRNRAP. CDR3 length: 14 amino acids. Losses at the gene ends were 4 bases for V and 1 base for J; bases not matched to a gene: 2. For the CDR3, the DNA is TGTGCTAGTGGTTGGGGGACAGGTAACTATGGCTACACCTTC. The encoded protein is CASGWGTGNYGYTF.

In this sample, this clonotype turned up many times. The V gene is TRBV7-8, the J gene TRBJ2-5; no clear D gene. Germline V gives CDR1 SGHVS, CDR2 FQNEAQ. V was trimmed by 4 bases and J by 1 base, leaving 13 bases between them. This CDR3 region has 15 residues. The CDR3: CASSSVRTVQETQYF. CDR3 nucleotide sequence: TGTGCCAGCAGCTCCGTAAGGACGGTCCAAGAGACCCAGTACTTC.

There are a few counts of this clonotype. The chain has TRBV9 and TRBJ2-5, with a weak D call TRBD1 (5 bases). The CDR3 runs to 15 residues. The germline gives CDR1 SGDLS, CDR2 YYNGEE. The germline V and J ends were trimmed by 0 bases and 1 base, with 10 bases remaining between them. The CDR3: CASSVGPGLQETQYF. CDR3 DNA sequence: TGTGCCAGCAGCGTAGGACCAGGGCTCCAAGAGACCCAGTACTTC.

This clonotype appeared many times. The chain links TRBV11-2 to TRBJ2-7; D is perhaps TRBD1 or TRBD2 (7 bases each). The V end was cut by 10 bases, the J end by 1 base, with 14 bases between. The CDR3 has 13 amino acids. Germline assignment: CDR1 SGHAT and CDR2 FQNNGV. CDR3 protein: CATNQGGSYEQYF. Written as DNA, the CDR3 is TGTGCCACAAATCAGGGGGGGTCCTACGAGCAGTACTTC.